The sequence of this T cell receptor beta chain was determined in a study of OX40 agonist ivuxolimab in advanced cancers. Findings of the study overall: The CD4+ and CD8+ T cells in the blood had expanded clonally by week 6 at 0.1 to 3.0 mg/kg. The specificity for antigen of the expanded peripheral T cells was not determined. There were also nonresponders showing low normalized T-cell clonal expansion.

Only in-frame clones appear in the TCRdb table, and some are missing; sequencing was by immunoSEQ multiplex PCR. The repertoire has roughly 70,000 clones, roughly 85% of them found once; the top ten carry about 0.75%. This CDR3 is built from 13 residues. The germline V and J ends were trimmed by 6 bases and 8 bases, with 16 bases remaining between them. Germline loops: CDR1 SGHTA, CDR2 FQGNSA. Comment on this clone: Its antigen remains unknown.

Source: CD4+ or CD8+ T cells sorted from blood, taken in a trial of the OX40 agonist ivuxolimab. J is TRBJ1-1 and V is TRBV7-2; D is perhaps TRBD1 (5 bases). The clonotype originates from an adult with an advanced solid tumor such as melanoma, head and neck, liver or kidney cancer. CDR3 loop: CASRKGAGLEAFF. The CDR3 nucleotides are TGTGCCAGCAGGAAAGGAGCAGGGTTAGAAGCTTTCTTT. The full variable domain, with the rest looked up from reference TRBV7-2 and TRBJ1-1, is GAGVSQSPSNKVTEKGKDVELRCDPISGHTALYWYRQSLGQGLEFLIYFQGNSAPDKSGLPSDRFSAERTGGSVSTLTIQRTQQEDSAVYLCASRKGAGLEAFFGQGTRLTVV.